Included here is one TCR beta chain sequence, with context. Its specificity is not known. This sample is part of a study of identical twins. Per germline, CDR1 SGHTA and CDR2 FQGNSA. V lost 5 bases to trimming and J lost 1 base, with 16 bases between them. The CDR3 loop spans 16 amino acids. Study results and limitations: These conclusions were based on statistical analysis (cross-sectional, not following the same donors).

TCRdb re-analysed the 5' RACE reads in MiXCR, keeping a single row per CDR3 protein. Altogether 640,000 or so distinct CDR3 sequences are present, 5.5% to 6.5% being singletons, with the ten largest covering under 2%. This sequence originates from a young man in good health. This chain joins TRBV7-2 and TRBJ2-3, with a weak D call TRBD1 (7 bases). The sequenced sample was naive T cells sorted from blood. CDR3 sequence: CASSLRGVLGTDTQYF. The CDR3 DNA reads TGTGCCAGCAGCCTCAGGGGGGTCCTCGGCACAGATACGCAGTATTTT.